These 9 T cell receptor beta chains were sequenced from one sample in a study of response to subunit inactivated influenza vaccine. Via MiXCR, TCRdb re-called the RT-PCR reads, giving one row per CDR3 protein. The table has hundreds of thousands of distinct CDR3 sequences, 12% to 15% seen once. The sample consisted of PBMCs from blood, taken roughly 2 weeks before vaccination. The receptors originated from a man between 50 and 59 years old who received an inactivated influenza vaccine.

This chain uses TRBV12-3 or TRBV12-4 with TRBJ2-1; the match to TRBD2 covers 13 bases. The V gene end was trimmed by 3 bases and the J gene end by 9 bases; junction bases not matched to a gene: 8. This CDR3 region has 16 residues. CDR3 in amino acids: CASSFRTSGGAVEQFF. CDR3 bases: TGTGCCAGCAGTTTCCGTACTAGCGGGGGGGCCGTTGAGCAGTTCTTC.

In its sample, this clonotype was seen a few times. V usage is TRBV5-1 and J usage is TRBJ2-5; the D is unclear. The CDR3 totals 14 residues. V lost 4 bases, J lost 5 bases, and 15 bases lay in between. Germline V gene data show CDR1 as SGHRS and CDR2 as YFSETQ. The CDR3 protein is CASSLGRLRETQYF. CDR3 sequence (DNA): TGCGCCAGCAGCCTAGGACGTCTGAGGGAGACCCAGTACTTC.

This clonotype was detected many times. The chain has TRBV12-3 or TRBV12-4 and TRBJ2-4, with TRBD1 as a possible D gene (5 bases). The CDR3 has 15 amino acids. V was pared by 1 base and J by 0 bases, with 7 bases between. CDR3: CASSLVRVAKNIQYF. The CDR3 bases are TGTGCCAGCAGTTTAGTCAGGGTAGCCAAAAACATTCAGTACTTC.

This clonotype was seen repeatedly, ten times or more. The chain recombines TRBV12-3 or TRBV12-4 with TRBJ1-4; D is undetermined. The CDR3 runs to 14 residues. V dropped 3 bases and J dropped 2 bases, with 7 bases sitting between them. CDR3 sequence reads: CASSLVQTNEKLFF. The CDR3, as DNA: TGTGCCAGCAGTTTGGTACAGACTAATGAAAAACTGTTTTTT.

This clonotype appeared a few times. The chain combines TRBV11-2 with TRBJ2-5, with TRBD1 identical over 8 bases. V gave up 3 bases and J gave up 2 bases; unmatched junction bases: 5. The CDR3 is 15 residues long. CDR1 and CDR2 (germline): SGHAT, FQNNGV. CDR3 residues: CASSLNRDRQETQYF. CDR3 in DNA: TGTGCCAGCAGCTTGAACCGGGACAGGCAAGAGACCCAGTACTTC.

The V and J genes are TRBV7-6 and TRBJ2-4, with TRBD2 identical over 9 bases. The CDR3 is 18 residues long. CDR1 is SGHVS, CDR2 FNYEAQ, per germline. The ends lost 0 bases at V and 0 bases at J; junction bases unmatched: 6. The chain's CDR3 is CASSLAPGRGGAKNIQYF. The CDR3 DNA sequence: TGTGCCAGCAGCTTAGCGCCGGGGCGGGGGGGAGCCAAAAACATTCAGTACTTC.

This clonotype was detected ten times or more. The V gene is TRBV6-1, the J gene TRBJ1-4; tentative D call: TRBD1 (6 bases). This CDR3 contains 14 residues. The germline CDR1 and CDR2 sequences are MNHNS and SASEGT. V was clipped by 6 bases and J by 15 bases, with 23 bases between them. The CDR3 loop is CASSPTGPNSRVFF. The CDR3 DNA reads TGTGCCAGCAGCCCGACAGGCCCTAATTCGAGGGTGTTTTTT.

This clonotype appeared a few times. This chain joins TRBV6-5 and TRBJ2-5; no clear D gene. CDR1 MNHEY and CDR2 SVGAGI come from the germline V gene. The CDR3 length is 14 residues. V lost 0 bases and J lost 5, with 10 bases in between. This CDR3 reads CASSYSSLGETQYF. DNA for the CDR3: TGTGCCAGCAGTTACTCGAGTTTGGGGGAGACCCAGTACTTC.

The chain couples TRBV7-6 to TRBJ1-3, with TRBD1 identical over 7 bases. The junction had 2 bases not matched to a gene; V was cut back by 0 bases and J by 6 bases. This CDR3 has 14 residues. CDR1 is SGHVS and CDR2 is FNYEAQ in the germline V gene. CDR3 DNA sequence: TGTGCCAGCAGCTTAGCTGGGACAGTAAACACCATATATTTT. Protein: CASSLAGTVNTIYF.